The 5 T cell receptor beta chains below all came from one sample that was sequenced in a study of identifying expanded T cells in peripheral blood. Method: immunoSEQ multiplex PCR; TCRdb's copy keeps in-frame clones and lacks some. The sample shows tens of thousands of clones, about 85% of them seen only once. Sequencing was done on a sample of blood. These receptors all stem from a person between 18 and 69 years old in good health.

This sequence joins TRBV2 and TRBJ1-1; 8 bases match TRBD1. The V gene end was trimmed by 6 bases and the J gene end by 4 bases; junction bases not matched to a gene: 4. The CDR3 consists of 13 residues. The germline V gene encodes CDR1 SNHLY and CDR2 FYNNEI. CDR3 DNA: TGTGCCAGCAGAGTGACAGGGGTCACTGAAGCTTTCTTT. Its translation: CASRVTGVTEAFF.

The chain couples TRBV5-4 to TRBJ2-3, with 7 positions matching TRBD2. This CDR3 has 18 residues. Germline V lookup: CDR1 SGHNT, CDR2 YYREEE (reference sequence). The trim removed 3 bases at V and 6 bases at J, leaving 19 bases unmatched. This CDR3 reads CASSSNGDYFSDWDTQYF. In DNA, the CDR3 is TGTGCCAGCAGCTCGAACGGGGACTACTTCTCGGATTGGGATACGCAGTATTTT.

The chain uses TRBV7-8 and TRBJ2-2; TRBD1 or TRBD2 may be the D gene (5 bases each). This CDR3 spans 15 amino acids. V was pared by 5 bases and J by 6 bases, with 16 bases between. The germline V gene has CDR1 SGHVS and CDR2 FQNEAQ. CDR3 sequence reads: CASSREAMGPGELFF. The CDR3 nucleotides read TGTGCCAGCAGCCGTGAGGCAATGGGACCCGGGGAGCTGTTTTTT.

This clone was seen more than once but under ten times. The CDR3 here is CASSWGQGYTEAFF. In nucleotides, the CDR3 is TGCGCCAGCAGCTGGGGACAGGGGTACACTGAAGCTTTCTTT. The chain joins TRBV5-1 to TRBJ1-1; 10 nucleotides agree with TRBD1. Germline V gene lookup returns CDR1 SGHRS and CDR2 YFSETQ. Trimming at V came to 3 bases and at J to 3 bases, leaving 2 bases not matched to a gene. The CDR3 consists of 14 residues. The entire variable domain, with the rest obtained from reference TRBV5-1 and TRBJ1-1, is as follows: KAGVTQTPRYLIKTRGQQVTLSCSPISGHRSVSWYQQTPGQGLQFLFEYFSETQRNKGNFPGRFSGRQFSNSRSEMNVSTLELGDSALYLCASSWGQGYTEAFFGQGTRLTVV.

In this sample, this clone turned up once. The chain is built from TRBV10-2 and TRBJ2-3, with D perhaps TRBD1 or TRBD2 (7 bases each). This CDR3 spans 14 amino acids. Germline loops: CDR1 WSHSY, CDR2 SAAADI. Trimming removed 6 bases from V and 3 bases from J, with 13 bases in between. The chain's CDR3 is CASRPGGATDTQYF. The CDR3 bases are TGCGCCAGCAGGCCAGGGGGGGCAACAGATACGCAGTATTTT.